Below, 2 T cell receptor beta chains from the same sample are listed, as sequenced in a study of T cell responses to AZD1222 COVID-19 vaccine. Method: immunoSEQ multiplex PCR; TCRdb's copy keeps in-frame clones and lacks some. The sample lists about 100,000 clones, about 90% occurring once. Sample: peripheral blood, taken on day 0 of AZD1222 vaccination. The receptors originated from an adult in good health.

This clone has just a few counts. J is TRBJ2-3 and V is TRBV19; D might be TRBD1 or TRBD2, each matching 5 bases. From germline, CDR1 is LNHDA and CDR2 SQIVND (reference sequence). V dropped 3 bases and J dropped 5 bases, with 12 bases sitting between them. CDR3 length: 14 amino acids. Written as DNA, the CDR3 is TGTGCCAGTAGTATCGTAATGAGGGGAGATACGCAGTATTTT. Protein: CASSIVMRGDTQYF.

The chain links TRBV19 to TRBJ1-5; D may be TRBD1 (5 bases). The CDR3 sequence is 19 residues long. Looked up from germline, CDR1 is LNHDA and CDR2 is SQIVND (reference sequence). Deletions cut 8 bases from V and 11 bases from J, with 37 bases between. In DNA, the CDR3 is TGTGCCAGTGGCGCTCGGGACCGTGCCCCCAATAGGTATCTCATGGCCCAGCATTTT. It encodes CASGARDRAPNRYLMAQHF. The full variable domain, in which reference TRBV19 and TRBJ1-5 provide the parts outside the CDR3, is DGGITQSPKYLFRKEGQNVTLSCEQNLNHDAMYWYRQDPGQGLRLIYYSQIVNDFQKGDIAEGYSVSREKKESFPLTVTSAQKNPTAFYLCASGARDRAPNRYLMAQHFGDGTRLSIL.